This T cell receptor (beta chain) comes out of a study of spatial heterogeneity in lung cancer. Study-wide context: The authors sequenced available follow-up PBMC samples, taken a median of around 2 years after resection.

The study tagged each TCR cDNA molecule with a unique molecular identifier. TCRdb re-called the 5' RACE reads with MiXCR, one entry per CDR3 protein. The data hold around 70,000 distinct CDR3 sequences, with roughly 8.9% observed a single time. Trimming cost V 0 bases and J 4 bases; bases outside gene matches: 1. This CDR3 region has 15 residues. Germline-derived CDR1 and CDR2 are MGHDK and SYGVNS. Sample time point: blood at routine non-recurrence follow-up after resection. The rearrangement joins TRBV25-1 to TRBJ2-1; TRBD2 agrees at 9 bases. The TCR sequence derives from a female donor with early-stage non-small cell lung cancer. The sequenced sample was PBMCs, obtained at follow-up. CDR3 sequence: CASSEYAGGYNEQFF. CDR3 bases: TGTGCCAGCAGTGAATATGCGGGAGGGTACAATGAGCAGTTCTTC. Combining the CDR3 with reference TRBV25-1 and TRBJ2-1 gives the whole variable domain EADIYQTPRYLVIGTGKKITLECSQTMGHDKMYWYQQDPGMELHLIHYSYGVNSTEKGDLSSESTVSRIRTEHFPLTLESARPSHTSQYLCASSEYAGGYNEQFFGPGTRLTVL.